This T cell receptor (beta chain) stems from a study of blood T cell repertoires in COVID-19. Background on the study: Material from acute and convalescent COVID-19 was sourced from the United States, Italy and Spain. T cells, B-cell-depleted T cells, or PBMCs supplied cDNA or gDNA.

Clones were read by immunoSEQ multiplex PCR, and TCRdb kept only the in-frame ones, dropping some. The data contain roughly 97,000 clones, approximately 84% of them seen just once; the ten biggest clones take up over 20%. This clone was seen once. This CDR3 contains 13 residues. Deletions cut 8 bases from V and 6 bases from J, with 13 bases between. The germline gives CDR1 MDHEN, CDR2 SYDVKM. This sequence originates from a man aged 55 to 69 with acute or convalescent COVID-19. What was sequenced was peripheral blood. The gene calls are TRBV28 and TRBJ1-4; maybe TRBD1 (5 bases). This chain's CDR3 is CASLDSNHEKLFF. DNA of the CDR3: TGTGCCAGCTTAGACAGTAATCATGAAAAACTGTTTTTT.